This TCR beta chain was captured by sequencing in a study of T cells after yellow fever vaccination. In germline, CDR1 is MNHEY, CDR2 SMNVEV (reference sequence). The CDR3 has 18 residues. Concerning this clonotype itself: One end of the junction varies from germline; a read error may be responsible.

TCRdb independently ran MiXCR on the 5' RACE reads; one entry per CDR3 protein. The table shows some 600,000 distinct CDR3 sequences, with 9% to 15% occurring only once. This receptor was identified in a man aged 25-45 years who received the YFV17D yellow fever vaccine. This specimen consisted of PBMCs, obtained on the day of the yellow fever booster vaccination. The genes are TRBV27 and TRBJ2-2; 12 nucleotides agree with TRBD2. CDR3 sequence reads: CASSLSSGGLAGPGELFF. The CDR3 DNA reads as TGTGCCAGCAGTCTATCCTCCGGCGGACTAGCGGGGCCCGGGGAGCTGTTTTTT.